The clone carrying this T cell receptor (beta chain) was found once. The source of the sample is a study of blood T cell repertoires in COVID-19. Study-wide background: Samples came from the United States, Italy and Spain, spanning acute and convalescent COVID-19. Sample material is recorded as cDNA or gDNA derived from T cells, B-cell-depleted T cells, or PBMCs.

Per the original methods: Quantification of nucleated cells was approximated via reference gene primer amplification. The data were produced by immunoSEQ multiplex PCR, yet TCRdb's version contains in-frame clones alone and is incomplete. V and J calls and clone size are those listed in that table; D and trimming were worked out from the DNA. This sample has 200,000 or so clones, with approximately 80% found just once. The V gene's germline CDR1 is SGHKS and CDR2 YYEKEE (reference sequence). The CDR3 is 14 amino acids. V shed 7 bases and J 1 base; nucleotides not matched to a gene: 6. The sequencing input was peripheral blood. The chain has TRBV5-5 and TRBJ1-1, with 8 bases aligning to TRBD1. The sequence was collected from a man aged 35-49 years who had recovered from COVID-19. This CDR3 reads CASGYGTGNTEAFF. The CDR3 DNA sequence: TGTGCCAGCGGATACGGGACAGGGAACACTGAAGCTTTCTTT.